The 29 T cell receptor beta chains listed next were all sequenced from one sample in a study of blood T cell repertoires in COVID-19. Clones were read by immunoSEQ multiplex PCR, and TCRdb kept only the in-frame ones, dropping some. The sample includes about 260,000 clones, over 75% of them seen just once. Sequenced sample: peripheral blood. These receptors were taken from a human donor in a cohort sampled during active COVID-19.

This rearrangement joins TRBV1 to TRBJ2-7; TRBD1 is the table's D call and was not checked against the DNA. TRBV1 is termed a pseudogene. The CDR3 is 14 residues long. For the CDR3, the DNA is TGCACCAGCAGCCAACGACAGGGTGGGGACGAGCAGTACTTC. Encoded protein: CTSSQRQGGDEQYF.

The rearrangement links TRBV29-1 to TRBJ2-7; 7 bases align to TRBD1. The CDR3 totals 14 residues. Looked up from germline, CDR1 is SQVTM and CDR2 is ANQGSEA. V trimming: 4 bases; J trimming: 2 bases; junction bases outside the gene matches: 8. Here the CDR3 reads CSVVPGDRTYEQYF. As DNA, the CDR3 is TGCAGCGTTGTTCCCGGGGACAGAACCTACGAGCAGTACTTC.

This clone was seen more than once but under ten times. The gene calls are TRBV7-2 and TRBJ1-2, with a weak D call TRBD1 (6 bases). This CDR3 spans 16 amino acids. Trimming removed 6 bases at V and 2 bases at J, with 19 bases between. Germline CDR1 SGHTA, CDR2 FQGNSA. Written as DNA, the CDR3 is TGTGCCAGCAGTTACAAGGGGGACACACGAAACTATGGCTACACCTTC. The encoded protein is CASSYKGDTRNYGYTF. Looking up the rest from reference TRBV7-2 and TRBJ1-2 gives the full variable domain: GAGVSQSPSNKVTEKGKDVELRCDPISGHTALYWYRQSLGQGLEFLIYFQGNSAPDKSGLPSDRFSAERTGGSVSTLTIQRTQQEDSAVYLCASSYKGDTRNYGYTFGSGTRLTVV.

V is TRBV11-2 and J is TRBJ2-7; 8 bases agree with TRBD1. V lost 1 base to trimming and J lost 3 bases; unmatched junction nucleotides: 8. The CDR3 runs to 16 residues. The germline V gene encodes CDR1 SGHAT and CDR2 FQNNGV. CDR3 protein: CASSLVPLGQGYEQYF. As DNA, the CDR3 is TGTGCCAGCAGCTTAGTGCCCCTTGGACAGGGCTACGAGCAGTACTTC.

J is TRBJ2-1 and V is TRBV3-1 (or the pseudogene TRBV3-2); TRBD2 agrees at 8 bases. Trimming removed 4 bases from V and 5 bases from J; junction bases left unmatched: 13. Germline loops: CDR1 LGHDT, CDR2 YNNKEL (reference sequence). The CDR3 is 17 residues long. This CDR3 is CASSLGLSGSRDNEQFF. In DNA form, the CDR3 reads TGTGCCAGCAGCCTCGGTTTGAGCGGGAGCCGGGACAATGAGCAGTTCTTC.

The rearrangement links TRBV21-1 to TRBJ1-5; TRBD1 reflects the table's D call only, with no check against the DNA. TRBV21-1 is described as a pseudogene. The CDR3 runs 14 residues. The CDR3 DNA reads TGTGCCAGCAGCAAGGTGCAGTTCAATCAGCCCCAGCATTTT. This codes for CASSKVQFNQPQHF.

This clone is classed as medium-sized. This rearrangement joins TRBV20-1 to TRBJ2-7; perhaps TRBD2 as D (6 bases). Deletions cut 3 bases from V and 3 bases from J, with 18 bases between. Germline loops: CDR1 DFQATT, CDR2 SNEGSKA (reference sequence). This CDR3 is built from 15 residues. The chain's CDR3 is CSASDPIKAGYEQYF. The CDR3 bases are TGCAGTGCTAGTGACCCCATCAAAGCGGGCTACGAGCAGTACTTC.

This rearrangement joins TRBV5-1 to TRBJ1-4; D perhaps matches TRBD1 (5 bases). The V end lost 3 bases, the J end lost 6 bases, and 15 bases lay between the germline ends. The CDR3 totals 15 residues. The germline V gene has CDR1 SGHRS and CDR2 YFSETQ. CDR3 sequence: CASSSSHRTDEKLFF. In DNA, the CDR3 is TGCGCCAGCAGCTCCTCACACAGGACGGATGAAAAACTGTTTTTT.

The J gene is TRBJ2-3, the V gene TRBV7-9, with D tentatively TRBD1 (7 bases). The germline gives CDR1 SEHNR, CDR2 FQNEAQ (reference sequence). This CDR3 has 13 residues. Trimming left V 10 bases short and J 10 bases short, with 21 bases between. CDR3 DNA: TGTGCCAACGCCCTACCCAGGGGGGTCGCGCAGTATTTT. Its protein product is CANALPRGVAQYF.

A few counts support this clone. The genes are TRBV7-8 and TRBJ1-2, with 10 bases aligning to TRBD1. Trimming took 5 bases from V and 4 from J; bases not matched to a gene: 13. The germline V gene encodes CDR1 SGHVS and CDR2 FQNEAQ. The CDR3 sequence is 17 residues long. In nucleotides, the CDR3 is TGTGCCAGCAGCCACCCGGGGACAGGGGAAGTCGGCTATGGCTACACCTTC. It encodes CASSHPGTGEVGYGYTF.

This clone occurred once. The rearrangement uses TRBV19 and TRBJ2-7, with D maybe TRBD1 (6 bases). Trimming removed 4 bases at V and 5 bases at J, with 12 bases between. Germline-derived CDR1 and CDR2 are LNHDA and SQIVND (reference sequence). The CDR3 runs to 13 residues. CDR3 nucleotides: TGTGCCAGTAGTAACAGGGCATTCGACGAGCAGTACTTC. Protein product: CASSNRAFDEQYF.

The V gene is TRBV5-1, the J gene TRBJ2-1; 12 nucleotides line up with TRBD2. CDR1 is SGHRS and CDR2 is YFSETQ in the germline V gene. V was clipped by 4 bases and J by 4 bases; unmatched bases: 6. The CDR3 runs 16 residues. Here the CDR3 DNA reads TGCGCCAGCAGCAGGGGTGGACTAGCGGGATACAATGAGCAGTTCTTC. As protein: CASSRGGLAGYNEQFF.

V and J are TRBV5-6 and TRBJ2-7; 10 bases agree with TRBD2. Germline V gene sequence: CDR1 SGHDT, CDR2 YYEEEE. CDR3 length: 16 amino acids. V lost 2 bases and J lost 7; bases outside the gene matches: 12. The CDR3 sequence: CASSFFTLAGALEQYF. The DNA of the CDR3 is TGTGCCAGCAGCTTCTTCACTCTAGCGGGGGCTCTTGAGCAGTACTTC.

The chain links TRBV6-2 or TRBV6-3 to TRBJ1-5; D is uncertain. Looked up from germline, CDR1 is MNHEY and CDR2 is SVGEGT. This CDR3 is built from 14 residues. V was cut by 2 bases and J by 4 bases, with 9 bases left in between. CDR3 loop: CASSYPGWNQPQHF. The CDR3 nucleotides are TGTGCCAGCAGTTACCCCGGTTGGAATCAGCCCCAGCATTTT.

The J gene is TRBJ2-5, the V gene TRBV19, with 9 bases aligning to TRBD1. The junction had 8 bases not matched to a gene; V was cut back by 7 bases and J by 5 bases. The CDR3 sequence is 14 residues long. Looked up from germline, CDR1 is LNHDA and CDR2 is SQIVND (reference sequence). The CDR3 protein is CASKNTGGRETQYF. CDR3 bases: TGTGCCAGTAAAAATACAGGGGGCAGGGAGACCCAGTACTTC.

CDR3 sequence: CATSRDQDSPLHF. CDR3 sequence (DNA): TGTGCCACCAGCAGAGATCAGGATTCACCCCTCCACTTT. The chain couples TRBV15 to TRBJ1-6; no clear D. Per the germline V gene, CDR1 is LNHNV and CDR2 is YYDKDF (reference sequence). V lost 0 bases, J lost 8 bases, and 5 bases lay in between. The CDR3 runs 13 residues.

The genes are TRBV24-1 and TRBJ2-1; D unresolved. The CDR3 length is 11 residues. Germline V CDR1 and CDR2: KGHDR, SFDVKD. V was shortened by 5 bases and J by 9 bases, with 7 bases between the two germline ends. DNA for the CDR3: TGTGCCACCAGTGCCAACGGTGAGCAGTTCTTC. Translating it yields CATSANGEQFF.

The chain couples TRBV18 to TRBJ2-1; tentative D call: TRBD2 (5 bases). This CDR3 is built from 14 residues. Trimming removed 5 bases at V and 0 bases at J, with 8 bases between. Germline lookup yields CDR1 KGHSH and CDR2 LQKENI. This CDR3 reads CASSVGSSYNEQFF. In nucleotides, the CDR3 is TGTGCCAGCTCAGTGGGGAGCTCCTACAATGAGCAGTTCTTC.

This clone occurred once. The V gene is TRBV18, the J gene TRBJ1-3; possible D gene TRBD1, 5 bases. The CDR3 spans 15 residues. V lost 3 bases, J lost 6 bases, and 15 bases lay in between. The germline CDR1 and CDR2 sequences are KGHSH and LQKENI. The CDR3 DNA reads as TGTGCCAGCTCACCGCCGGGACTTATGGAAAACACCATATATTTT. It codes for CASSPPGLMENTIYF.

The J gene is TRBJ1-1, the V gene TRBV5-4; 7 bases agree with TRBD1. V trimming: 3 bases; J trimming: 8 bases; junction bases outside the gene matches: 7. Looked up from germline, CDR1 is SGHNT and CDR2 is YYREEE (reference sequence). This CDR3 is 13 amino acids long. The CDR3: CASSSPTGNEAFF. The CDR3 DNA reads TGTGCCAGCAGCTCCCCGACAGGGAACGAAGCTTTCTTT.

The chain's CDR3 is CASSDPLAGGLYQETQYF. CDR3 sequence (DNA): TGTGCCAGCAGTGATCCCCTAGCGGGGGGGTTGTACCAAGAGACCCAGTACTTC. This chain joins TRBV25-1 and TRBJ2-5, with 12 bases identical to TRBD2. V was pared by 3 bases and J by 0 bases, with 8 bases of the junction left unmatched. The CDR3 extends over 18 amino acids. Germline-derived CDR1 and CDR2 are MGHDK and SYGVNS. The full variable domain, in which reference TRBV25-1 and TRBJ2-5 provide the parts outside the CDR3, is EADIYQTPRYLVIGTGKKITLECSQTMGHDKMYWYQQDPGMELHLIHYSYGVNSTEKGDLSSESTVSRIRTEHFPLTLESARPSHTSQYLCASSDPLAGGLYQETQYFGPGTRLLVL.

The chain is built from TRBV5-4 and TRBJ1-2, with TRBD1 matching 8 bases. This CDR3 region has 14 residues. The germline V gene encodes CDR1 SGHNT and CDR2 YYREEE (reference sequence). Germline trimming cut 4 bases from V and 6 bases from J; bases unmatched to any gene: 8. The CDR3 DNA is TGTGCCAGCAGCGCGGACAGGGCCCCCAATGGCTACACCTTC. Protein: CASSADRAPNGYTF.

This sequence joins TRBV11-2 and TRBJ2-7; the D gene is possibly TRBD2 (7 bases). The CDR3 has 14 residues. V lost 4 bases and J lost 4, with 14 bases in between. The germline V gene encodes CDR1 SGHAT and CDR2 FQNNGV. Here the CDR3 DNA reads TGTGCCAGCAGCTCTCAAGGGGGGGCGTACGAGCAGTACTTC. It codes for CASSSQGGAYEQYF. Drawing the rest from reference TRBV11-2 and TRBJ2-7, the complete variable domain is EAGVAQSPRYKIIEKRQSVAFWCNPISGHATLYWYQQILGQGPKLLIQFQNNGVVDDSQLPKDRFSAERLKGVDSTLKIQPAKLEDSAVYLCASSSQGGAYEQYFGPGTRLTVT.

The J gene is TRBJ2-5, the V gene TRBV4-3, with D possibly TRBD2 on 6 matching bases. This CDR3 region has 14 residues. The V gene lost 1 base and the J gene lost 4 bases, with 10 bases spanning the gap. Per the germline V gene, CDR1 is LGHNA and CDR2 is YSLEER. DNA of the CDR3: TGCGCCAGCAGCCAAGTCCTGGGAGGAGAGACCCAGTACTTC. Its translation: CASSQVLGGETQYF.

This chain uses TRBV2 with TRBJ2-5; TRBD2 matches at 10 bases. J gave up 4 bases and V 8 bases, and 4 bases lay outside the gene matches. This CDR3 is built from 13 residues. Germline V CDR1 and CDR2: SNHLY, FYNNEI. CDR3 region: CASSSGRPETQYF. CDR3 nucleotide sequence: TGTGCCAGCTCTAGCGGGAGACCAGAGACCCAGTACTTC.

With respect to this clone: This CDR3 is also generated by other DNA sequences in the sample. The rearrangement joins TRBV6-5 to TRBJ1-5; D is unclear. CDR1 is MNHEY and CDR2 is SVGAGI in the germline V gene. V was pared by 4 bases and J by 4 bases, with 2 bases between. The CDR3 has 11 amino acids. The CDR3 bases are TGTGCCAGCAGTTCAAATCAGCCCCAGCATTTT. It yields the protein CASSSNQPQHF.

CDR3 residues: CASSQGTPNYGYTF. The CDR3, as DNA: TGTGCCAGCAGTCAGGGTACCCCTAACTATGGCTACACCTTC. The chain carries TRBV28 and TRBJ1-2, with D possibly TRBD1 on 5 matching bases. The CDR3 runs 14 residues. CDR1 is MDHEN and CDR2 is SYDVKM in the germline V gene. Trimming cost V 5 bases and J 0 bases, with 10 bases left between them.

This chain connects TRBV7-8 to TRBJ2-5; 8 positions match TRBD1. CDR1 is SGHVS, CDR2 FQNEAQ, per germline. Trimming took 2 bases from V and 3 from J; bases not matched to a gene: 8. The CDR3 contains 16 residues. The CDR3 reads CASSLRQGASKETQYF. The CDR3 bases are TGTGCCAGCAGCTTACGGCAGGGGGCGTCTAAAGAGACCCAGTACTTC.

This clone came up once. V usage is TRBV6-1 and J usage is TRBJ1-6; no definite D call. This CDR3 spans 17 amino acids. The V end was cut by 1 base, the J end by 0 bases, with 10 bases between. CDR1 is MNHNS, CDR2 SASEGT, per germline. In nucleotides, the CDR3 is TGTGCCAGCAGTGAAGTGGTAGGGAGCTCCTATAATTCACCCCTCCACTTT. Its translation: CASSEVVGSSYNSPLHF.